Following are 29 T cell receptor beta chains from one sample sequenced in a study of CXCR3-negative and CXCR3-positive naive CD8 T cells. Study-wide points: Naive CXCR3-positive cells had TRB CDR3s more hydrophobic than those of CXCR3-negative naive cells.

Preparation of TRB cDNA libraries relied on 5' RACE carrying UMI labels. TCRdb reprocessed the 5' RACE reads and reports one entry per CDR3 protein, with no DNA. The sample yields about 150,000 distinct CDR3 sequences, of which the top ten take up approximately 0.46%. These receptors have no identified antigens. Sequenced: naive CXCR3+ CD8+ T cells from blood. Subset of the sample: CD45RO-CCR7+CD27+CD95- naive CD8+ T cells expressing CXCR3 (TNR3+). Receptors originate from a human donor in good health. Some clones in this sample may be carry-over from other donors' samples.

The chain has TRBV28 and TRBJ2-1; no DNA is available, so the TRBD2 call from TCRdb remains unchecked. This CDR3 has 14 amino acids. In germline, CDR1 is MDHEN, CDR2 SYDVKM. This CDR3 reads CATTIPSGYNEQFF. The whole variable domain, remainder taken from reference TRBV28 and TRBJ2-1, is DVKVTQSSRYLVKRTGEKVFLECVQDMDHENMFWYRQDPGLGLRLIYFSYDVKMKEKGDIPEGYSVSREKKERFSLILESASTNQTSMYLCATTIPSGYNEQFFGPGTRLTVL.

The chain uses TRBV6-2 or TRBV6-3 and TRBJ2-2. The CDR3 is made up of 13 amino acids. Germline V gene lookup returns CDR1 MNHEY and CDR2 SVGEGT. The CDR3 reads CASSFEITGELFF.

The rearrangement joins TRBV2 to TRBJ1-4; checking the TCRdb D call of TRBD1 is not possible without DNA. Germline loops: CDR1 SNHLY, CDR2 FYNNEI. CDR3 size: 14 residues. This CDR3 is CASSEGDGSEKLFF.

This chain uses TRBV13 with TRBJ1-2. Germline V CDR1 and CDR2: PRHDT, FYEKMQ (reference sequence). This CDR3 spans 14 amino acids. The CDR3: CASSFSGINYGYTF.

The V call is TRBV28, the J call TRBJ2-7. This CDR3 is built from 12 residues. Germline values: CDR1 MDHEN, CDR2 SYDVKM. CDR3 amino acids: CASSFVVYEQYF.

The chain links TRBV28 to TRBJ2-3; TCRdb proposes TRBD2, but this gene call is untestable without DNA. CDR1 is MDHEN, CDR2 SYDVKM, per germline. The CDR3 loop spans 15 amino acids. The CDR3 loop reads CASSLYRGVTDTQYF.

This chain links TRBV24-1 with TRBJ2-1; lacking DNA, the TRBD2 call made by TCRdb goes unchecked. CDR3 length: 17 residues. Germline assignment: CDR1 KGHDR and CDR2 SFDVKD. The CDR3 reads CATSVGLLAGGEDEQFF.

CDR3 residues: CASSSNTGGSTEAFF. This chain connects TRBV7-9 to TRBJ1-1; TCRdb gives TRBD1 as the D gene, but with no DNA this cannot be confirmed. This CDR3 is built from 15 residues. Germline-derived CDR1 and CDR2 are SEHNR and FQNEAQ (reference sequence).

The chain couples TRBV12-3 or TRBV12-4 to TRBJ2-1. The CDR3 totals 14 residues. The CDR3 reads CASSLQGKGNEQFF.

Here the CDR3 reads CSVDGRWAYNEQFF. The J gene is TRBJ2-1, the V gene TRBV29-1; the TCRdb D gene call, TRBD1, has no DNA to confirm it. The CDR3 runs to 14 residues. The germline CDR1 and CDR2 sequences are SQVTM and ANQGSEA.

The V call is TRBV12-3 or TRBV12-4, the J call TRBJ1-2. CDR3 length equals 16 residues. CDR3 sequence: CASSSGGFRALYGYTF.

This chain joins TRBV12-3 or TRBV12-4 and TRBJ2-1; TCRdb's D gene call, TRBD1, goes unchecked for lack of DNA. CDR3 size: 15 residues. CDR3 amino acids: CASSTGSGVLNEQFF.

The rearrangement joins TRBV20-1 to TRBJ2-1; TCRdb names TRBD1, which stays unverified in the absence of DNA. This CDR3 has 13 residues. CDR1 DFQATT and CDR2 SNEGSKA come from the germline V gene (reference sequence). CDR3 in amino acids: CSAKDRGYNEQFF.

The chain couples TRBV12-3 or TRBV12-4 to TRBJ2-2; checking the TCRdb D call of TRBD2 is not possible without DNA. CDR3 length: 15 residues. The CDR3 spells CASSARGYDTGELFF.

This chain uses TRBV7-9 with TRBJ2-1. The germline CDR1 and CDR2 sequences are SEHNR and FQNEAQ (reference sequence). The CDR3 runs to 14 residues. The chain's CDR3 is CASTPGGVYNEQFF.

This chain connects TRBV9 to TRBJ1-3; no DNA is available, so the TRBD1 call from TCRdb remains unchecked. CDR3 length: 16 residues. Germline-derived CDR1 and CDR2 are SGDLS and YYNGEE. The CDR3 sequence is CASSARDRHPLDTIYF.

The CDR3 is CASSLASSPRETQYF. This sequence joins TRBV7-6 and TRBJ2-5; the TCRdb call, TRBD1, lacks DNA for checking. The CDR3 spans 15 residues. CDR1 and CDR2 (germline): SGHVS, FNYEAQ. Full variable domain (rest looked up from reference TRBV7-6 and TRBJ2-5): GAGVSQSPRYKVTKRGQDVALRCDPISGHVSLYWYRQALGQGPEFLTYFNYEAQQDKSGLPNDRFSAERPEGSISTLTIQRTEQRDSAMYRCASSLASSPRETQYFGPGTRLLVL.

J is TRBJ2-7 and V is TRBV13; TCRdb gives TRBD2 as the D gene, but with no DNA this cannot be confirmed. CDR1 and CDR2 (germline): PRHDT, FYEKMQ (reference sequence). The CDR3 extends over 12 amino acids. This CDR3 is CASSPLRNEQYF.

The J gene is TRBJ2-3, the V gene TRBV5-1; TCRdb's D call, TRBD1, is unchecked because there is no DNA. In germline, CDR1 is SGHRS, CDR2 YFSETQ. This CDR3 contains 14 residues. CDR3 in amino acids: CASSFQPGADTQYF.

The chain recombines TRBV13 with TRBJ1-2; TCRdb lists TRBD1, though no DNA is available to test this call. CDR1 and CDR2 (germline): PRHDT, FYEKMQ (reference sequence). This CDR3 region has 12 residues. The CDR3 reads CASSSPPSGYTF.

This chain links TRBV7-9 with TRBJ2-7; TCRdb selects TRBD1, and the lack of DNA leaves this call unchecked. Per germline, CDR1 SEHNR and CDR2 FQNEAQ (reference sequence). This CDR3 is 15 amino acids long. The CDR3 is CASSAPGGGSYEQYF.

The J gene is TRBJ2-1, the V gene TRBV27; TCRdb's assignment of TRBD2 cannot be checked, as there is no DNA. CDR3 size: 13 residues. CDR1 and CDR2 (germline): MNHEY, SMNVEV (reference sequence). This CDR3 reads CASMASVYNEQFF.

V is TRBV3-1 and J is TRBJ2-1. Germline V gene sequence: CDR1 LGHDT, CDR2 YNNKEL (reference sequence). This CDR3 region has 14 residues. The CDR3 region is CASSQETGNYEQFF.

The rearrangement joins TRBV5-1 to TRBJ1-1; TCRdb's D call, TRBD1, is unchecked because there is no DNA. This CDR3 is 15 amino acids long. Germline assignment: CDR1 SGHRS and CDR2 YFSETQ. CDR3 amino acids: CASSQLTGKNTEAFF.

The J gene is TRBJ2-7, the V gene TRBV7-9. This CDR3 region has 13 residues. CDR1 is SEHNR and CDR2 is FQNEAQ in the germline V gene (reference sequence). CDR3 amino acids: CASSLVRPAEQYF.

The chain joins TRBV19 to TRBJ2-1; the TRBD1 assignment by TCRdb is unverifiable without DNA. The CDR3 loop spans 16 amino acids. Per germline, CDR1 LNHDA and CDR2 SQIVND (reference sequence). CDR3: CASSTGGGGSYNEQFF.

The rearrangement uses TRBV21-1 and TRBJ2-1; TCRdb's D gene call, TRBD2, goes unchecked for lack of DNA. TRBV21-1 is a known pseudogene. The CDR3 is made up of 17 amino acids. The CDR3: CASSKPRLAGDYNEQFF.

J is TRBJ2-1 and V is TRBV29-1; TCRdb reports TRBD2, a call that lacks DNA to check it against. Germline values: CDR1 SQVTM, CDR2 ANQGSEA. This CDR3 is 12 amino acids long. The CDR3 loop reads CSSKRDYNEQFF.

This chain links TRBV9 with TRBJ2-1; TCRdb proposes TRBD2, but this gene call is untestable without DNA. There are 17 residues in the CDR3. Germline CDR1 is SGDLS and CDR2 is YYNGEE. CDR3 loop: CASSVGERGSSYNEQFF.